Following are 21 T cell receptor beta chains from one sample sequenced in a study of technical replicates of blood from several donors. The method was immunoSEQ multiplex PCR; TCRdb's version includes in-frame clones alone and lacks a portion of them. This table has almost 70,000 clones, around 94% appearing once. Sequenced material: T cells isolated from PBMCs. The receptors shown here come from a human donor in good health.

This clone was observed a single time. V is TRBV4-1 and J is TRBJ1-1; unclear D gene. Germline V gene data show CDR1 as MGHRA and CDR2 as YSYEKL. Trimming pared 1 base from V and 0 bases from J, leaving 6 bases between. The CDR3 covers 14 residues. The CDR3 DNA reads as TGCGCCAGCAGCCAAGGTACAATGAACACTGAAGCTTTCTTT. Translated: CASSQGTMNTEAFF.

This chain uses TRBV28 with TRBJ1-5, with 8 nucleotides matching TRBD1. The J segment lost 7 bases and the V segment lost 3 bases, leaving 8 bases of the junction unmatched. CDR3 length: 15 amino acids. The V gene's germline CDR1 is MDHEN and CDR2 SYDVKM. In DNA, the CDR3 is TGTGCCAGCAGTTTCACAGGGGGGAATAGACAGCCCCAGCATTTT. It encodes CASSFTGGNRQPQHF.

V gene TRBV5-8 combines with J gene TRBJ1-1; no clear D. Per germline, CDR1 SGHTS and CDR2 YDEGEE. With 0 bases removed from V and 5 bases from J, the gap between germline ends came to 20 bases. This CDR3 comprises 17 residues. CDR3 DNA sequence: TGTGCCAGCAGCTTGGGCTCAAGGGAATACGGGATGACTGAAGCTTTCTTT. Its translation is CASSLGSREYGMTEAFF.

The chain joins TRBV7-2 to TRBJ1-2; possibly TRBD1 for D (5 bases). Trimming took off 4 bases at V and 2 bases at J, with 14 bases between the two ends. Germline values: CDR1 SGHTA, CDR2 FQGNSA. CDR3 length: 15 amino acids. CDR3 amino acids: CASSSLAGANYGYTF. The CDR3 DNA is TGTGCCAGCAGCTCACTGGCTGGGGCAAACTATGGCTACACCTTC. Filled out from reference TRBV7-2 and TRBJ1-2, the complete variable domain reads GAGVSQSPSNKVTEKGKDVELRCDPISGHTALYWYRQSLGQGLEFLIYFQGNSAPDKSGLPSDRFSAERTGGSVSTLTIQRTQQEDSAVYLCASSSLAGANYGYTFGSGTRLTVV.

J is TRBJ1-2 and V is TRBV5-1, with TRBD1 matching over 10 bases. V gave up 3 bases and J gave up 9 bases; unmatched junction bases: 11. The CDR3 is 15 residues long. Germline V lookup: CDR1 SGHRS, CDR2 YFSETQ. The DNA for the CDR3 is TGCGCCAGCAGCTCAACCTCGGGACAGGGGAGTTGCTACACCTTC. Its translation is CASSSTSGQGSCYTF.

The V and J genes are TRBV4-1 and TRBJ2-7; D not certain. Trimming shortened V by 0 bases and J by 3 bases, and 12 bases separated the two germline ends. Germline V lookup: CDR1 MGHRA, CDR2 YSYEKL. The CDR3 contains 15 residues. The CDR3 DNA is TGCGCCAGCAGCCAAGATTGGTCTCCAGACTACGAGCAGTACTTC. This codes for CASSQDWSPDYEQYF.

The V gene is TRBV15, the J gene TRBJ2-1, with 8 positions matching TRBD2. CDR1 and CDR2 from the germline V gene are LNHNV and YYDKDF (reference sequence). CDR3 length equals 16 residues. The J segment lost 6 bases and the V segment lost 0 bases, leaving 7 bases of the junction unmatched. CDR3 nucleotides: TGTGCCACCAGCAGAGATGTGGCGGGAGGCTTCAATGAGCAGTTCTTC. The encoded protein is CATSRDVAGGFNEQFF.

This chain joins TRBV2 and TRBJ2-7, with 7 bases identical to TRBD1. V trimming: 2 bases; J trimming: 9 bases; junction bases outside the gene matches: 16. This CDR3 has 16 amino acids. The V gene's germline CDR1 is SNHLY and CDR2 FYNNEI. In DNA form, the CDR3 reads TGTGCCAGCAGTGAATCCATAGGGACAGCCACTACGAGGCAGTACTTC. Translation: CASSESIGTATTRQYF.

In this sample, this clone turned up a few times. The rearrangement links TRBV9 to TRBJ1-5; no firm D call. The CDR3 runs 14 residues. The germline gives CDR1 SGDLS, CDR2 YYNGEE. The germline V and J ends were trimmed by 0 bases and 1 base, with 5 bases remaining between them. For the CDR3, the DNA is TGTGCCAGCAGCGTAGGGCCGAGCAATCAGCCCCAGCATTTT. As protein: CASSVGPSNQPQHF.

The chain joins TRBV10-3 to TRBJ1-5; D gene ambiguous. The germline CDR1 and CDR2 sequences are ENHRY and SYGVKD. The CDR3 sequence is 14 residues long. V lost 0 bases, J lost 7 bases, and 10 bases lay in between. Here the CDR3 DNA reads TGTGCCATCAGTGAGTCTGAGGCTAGGCAGCCCCAGCATTTT. Translation: CAISESEARQPQHF.

The V gene is TRBV7-3, the J gene TRBJ2-5, with 10 bases lining up with TRBD2. This CDR3 has 15 amino acids. Germline V lookup: CDR1 SGHTA, CDR2 FQGTGA. Trimming at V came to 3 bases and at J to 3 bases, leaving 4 bases not matched to a gene. The CDR3 coding sequence is TGTGCCAGCAGCTTCCTAGCGGGAGCTAAAGAGACCCAGTACTTC. The encoded protein is CASSFLAGAKETQYF.

This clone has a single count. V gene TRBV7-2 combines with J gene TRBJ1-5, with D hard to call. Deletions cut 0 bases from V and 6 bases from J, with 6 bases between. The CDR3 is 13 residues long. The V gene's germline CDR1 is SGHTA and CDR2 FQGNSA. The CDR3 coding sequence is TGTGCCAGCAGCTTAGCCCCCAGTCAGCCCCAGCATTTT. Translated, it gives CASSLAPSQPQHF.

The genes are TRBV28 and TRBJ1-5, with D tentatively TRBD1 (5 bases). V dropped 5 bases and J dropped 6 bases, with 14 bases sitting between them. The germline V gene has CDR1 MDHEN and CDR2 SYDVKM. The CDR3 is 14 residues long. The CDR3 loop reads CASSVWQGGQPQHF. CDR3 DNA sequence: TGTGCCAGCAGTGTCTGGCAGGGCGGTCAGCCCCAGCATTTT.

This clone has just one count. V and J are TRBV7-9 and TRBJ2-7; 8 bases match TRBD2. Looked up from germline, CDR1 is SEHNR and CDR2 is FQNEAQ (reference sequence). This CDR3 is 17 amino acids long. V shed 5 bases, J shed 2 bases, and the junction held 14 bases outside the gene matches. As DNA, the CDR3 is TGTGCCAGCAGCACCAAAGGGGGTAGCGGGGTAACCTACGAGCAGTACTTC. Translating it yields CASSTKGGSGVTYEQYF.

This clone was observed a single time. The chain joins TRBV5-6 to TRBJ2-6; D perhaps matches TRBD2 (6 bases). Between the trimmed V and J ends, which lost 0 bases and 0 bases, there was a span of 7 bases. There are 16 residues in the CDR3. Germline V gene data show CDR1 as SGHDT and CDR2 as YYEEEE. DNA of the CDR3: TGTGCCAGCAGCTTGGTGACTAGCTCTGGGGCCAACGTCCTGACTTTC. This codes for CASSLVTSSGANVLTF.

The V call is TRBV9, the J call TRBJ2-5; TRBD2 matches at 16 bases. The length of the CDR3 is 17 residues. V trimming: 2 bases; J trimming: 3 bases; junction bases outside the gene matches: 4. Per germline, CDR1 SGDLS and CDR2 YYNGEE. The CDR3 spells CASSVGLAGGGEETQYF. DNA for the CDR3: TGTGCCAGCAGCGTGGGACTAGCGGGAGGGGGAGAAGAGACCCAGTACTTC.

The chain uses TRBV30 and TRBJ2-2, with 10 bases identical to TRBD1. The V segment lost 3 bases and the J segment 7 bases; nucleotides outside the gene matches: 11. This CDR3 comprises 16 residues. Germline CDR1 GTSNPN, CDR2 SVGIG (reference sequence). The CDR3 DNA follows: TGTGCCTGGAGCGCTCCCTGGACAGGGGGAGTCGGGGAGCTGTTTTTT. Translated, it gives CAWSAPWTGGVGELFF.

The chain couples TRBV27 to TRBJ2-1; 8 bases are a match to TRBD1. The ends lost 2 bases at V and 9 bases at J; junction bases unmatched: 6. The germline V gene has CDR1 MNHEY and CDR2 SMNVEV (reference sequence). This CDR3 region has 14 residues. The CDR3 is CASSLGQGAAEQFF. In DNA, the CDR3 is TGTGCCAGCAGTTTAGGGCAGGGGGCGGCTGAGCAGTTCTTC.

This rearrangement joins TRBV6-4 to TRBJ2-3; no clear D gene. The CDR3 totals 13 residues. CDR1 MRHNA and CDR2 SNTAGT come from the germline V gene. V was shortened by 7 bases and J by 1 base, with 9 bases between the two germline ends. CDR3 amino acids: CASIAIRTDTQYF. The CDR3 DNA is TGTGCCAGCATTGCGATCCGCACAGATACGCAGTATTTT.

The count of this clone is one. V and J are TRBV29-1 and TRBJ2-7; TRBD1 is a possible D gene (6 bases). The V end was cut by 0 bases, the J end by 3 bases, with 9 bases between. Germline V CDR1 and CDR2: SQVTM, ANQGSEA. CDR3 size: 13 residues. Here the CDR3 DNA reads TGCAGCGTTGAAGAACCGGGACACTACGAGCAGTACTTC. As protein: CSVEEPGHYEQYF.

The chain links TRBV28 to TRBJ2-7; 9 bases map to TRBD2. Losses at the gene ends were 8 bases for V and 6 bases for J; bases not matched to a gene: 23. Germline V gene sequence: CDR1 MDHEN, CDR2 SYDVKM. The CDR3 extends over 18 amino acids. The CDR3 loop reads CASGRSTIGTSMGIEQYF. The CDR3 coding sequence is TGTGCCAGCGGAAGAAGTACAATCGGGACTAGCATGGGAATCGAGCAGTACTTC. Together with reference TRBV28 and TRBJ2-7, the CDR3 gives the full variable domain: DVKVTQSSRYLVKRTGEKVFLECVQDMDHENMFWYRQDPGLGLRLIYFSYDVKMKEKGDIPEGYSVSREKKERFSLILESASTNQTSMYLCASGRSTIGTSMGIEQYFGPGTRLTVT.